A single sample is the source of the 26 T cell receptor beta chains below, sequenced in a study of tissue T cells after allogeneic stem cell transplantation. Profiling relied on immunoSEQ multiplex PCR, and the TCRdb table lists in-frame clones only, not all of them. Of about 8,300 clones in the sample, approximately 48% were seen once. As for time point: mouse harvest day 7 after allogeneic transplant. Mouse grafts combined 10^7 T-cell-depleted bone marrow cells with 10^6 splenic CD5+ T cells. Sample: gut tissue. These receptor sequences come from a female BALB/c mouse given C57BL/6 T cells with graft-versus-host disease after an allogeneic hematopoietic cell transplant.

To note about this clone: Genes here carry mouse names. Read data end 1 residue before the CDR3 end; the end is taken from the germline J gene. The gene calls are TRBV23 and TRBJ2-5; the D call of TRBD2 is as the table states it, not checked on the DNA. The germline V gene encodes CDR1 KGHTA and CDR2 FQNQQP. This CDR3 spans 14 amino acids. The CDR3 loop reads CSSSQVGDQDTQYF. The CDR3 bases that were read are TGCTCCAGCAGTCAAGTGGGGGACCAAGACACCCAGTAC.

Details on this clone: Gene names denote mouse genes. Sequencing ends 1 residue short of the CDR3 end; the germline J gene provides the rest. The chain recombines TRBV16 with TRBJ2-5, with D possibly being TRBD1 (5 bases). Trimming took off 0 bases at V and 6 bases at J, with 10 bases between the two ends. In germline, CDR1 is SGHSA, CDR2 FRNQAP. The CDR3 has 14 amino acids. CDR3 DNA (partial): TGTGCAAGCAGCTTAGAAGAGGGGAGGGACACCCAGTAC. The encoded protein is CASSLEEGRDTQY. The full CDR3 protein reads CASSLEEGRDTQYF.

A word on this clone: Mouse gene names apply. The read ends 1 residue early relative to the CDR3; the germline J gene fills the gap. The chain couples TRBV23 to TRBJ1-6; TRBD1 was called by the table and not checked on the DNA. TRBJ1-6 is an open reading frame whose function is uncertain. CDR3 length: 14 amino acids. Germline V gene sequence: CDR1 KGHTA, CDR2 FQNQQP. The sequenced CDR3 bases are TGCTCCAGCAGCCAGGGACACGGAAATTCGCCCCTCTAC. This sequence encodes CSSSQGHGNSPLY. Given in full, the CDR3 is CSSSQGHGNSPLYF.

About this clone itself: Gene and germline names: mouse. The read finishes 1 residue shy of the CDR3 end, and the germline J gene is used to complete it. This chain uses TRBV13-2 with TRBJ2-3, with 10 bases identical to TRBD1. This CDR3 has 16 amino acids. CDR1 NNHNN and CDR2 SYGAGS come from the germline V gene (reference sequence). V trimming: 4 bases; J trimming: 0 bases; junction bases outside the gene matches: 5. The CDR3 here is CASGRTGGPSAETLYF. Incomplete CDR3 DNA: TGTGCCAGCGGTAGGACAGGGGGGCCTAGTGCAGAAACGCTGTAT.

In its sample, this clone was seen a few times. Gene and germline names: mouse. Here the CDR3 reads CASSQSRLGVYEQYF. The CDR3 DNA, read in part, is TGTGCTAGCAGTCAATCGCGACTGGGGGTTTATGAACAGTAC. The chain recombines TRBV21 with TRBJ2-7, with 9 nucleotides matching TRBD2. The read falls 1 residue short of the CDR3 end, and the missing part is taken from the germline J gene. TRBV21 is placed among ORFs of uncertain function. The CDR3 covers 15 residues. V was pared by 0 bases and J by 4 bases, with 4 bases of the junction left unmatched.

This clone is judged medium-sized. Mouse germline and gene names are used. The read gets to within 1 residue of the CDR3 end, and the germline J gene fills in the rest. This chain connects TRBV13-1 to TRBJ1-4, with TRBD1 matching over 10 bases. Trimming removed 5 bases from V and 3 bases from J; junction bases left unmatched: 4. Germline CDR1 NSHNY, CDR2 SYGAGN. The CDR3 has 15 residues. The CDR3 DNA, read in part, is TGTGCCAGCAGACCGACAGGGGGCACCAACGAAAGATTATTT. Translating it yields CASRPTGGTNERLF. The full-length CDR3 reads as CASRPTGGTNERLFF. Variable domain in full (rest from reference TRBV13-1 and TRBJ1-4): EAAVTQSPRNKVTVTGGNVTLSCRQTNSHNYMYWYRQDTGHGLRLIHYSYGAGNLRIGDVPDGYKATRTTQEDFFLLLELASPSQTSLYFCASRPTGGTNERLFFGHGTKLSVL.

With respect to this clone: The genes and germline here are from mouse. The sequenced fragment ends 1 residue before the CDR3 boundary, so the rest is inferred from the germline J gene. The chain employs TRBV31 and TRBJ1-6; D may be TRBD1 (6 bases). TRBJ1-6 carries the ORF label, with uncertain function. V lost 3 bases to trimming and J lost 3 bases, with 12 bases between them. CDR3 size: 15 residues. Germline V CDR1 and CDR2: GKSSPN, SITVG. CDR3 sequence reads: CAWSLTGLYNSPLYF. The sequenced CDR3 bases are TGTGCCTGGAGCCTCACAGGGCTCTATAATTCGCCCCTCTAC.

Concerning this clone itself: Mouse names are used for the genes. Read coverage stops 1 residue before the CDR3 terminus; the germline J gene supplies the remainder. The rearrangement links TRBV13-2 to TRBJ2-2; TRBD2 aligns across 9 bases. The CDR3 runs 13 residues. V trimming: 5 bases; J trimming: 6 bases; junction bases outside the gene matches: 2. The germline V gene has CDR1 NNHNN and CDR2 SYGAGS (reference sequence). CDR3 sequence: CASGTGGPGQLYF. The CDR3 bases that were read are TGTGCCAGCGGGACTGGGGGTCCCGGGCAGCTCTAC.

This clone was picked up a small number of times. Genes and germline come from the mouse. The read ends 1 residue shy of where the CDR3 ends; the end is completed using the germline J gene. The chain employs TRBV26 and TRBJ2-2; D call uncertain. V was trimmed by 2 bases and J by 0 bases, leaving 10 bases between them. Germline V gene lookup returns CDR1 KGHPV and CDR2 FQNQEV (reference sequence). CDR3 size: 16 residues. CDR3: CASSLNSIANTGQLYF. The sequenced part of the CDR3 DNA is TGTGCCAGCAGTCTGAACAGCATCGCAAACACCGGGCAGCTCTAC.

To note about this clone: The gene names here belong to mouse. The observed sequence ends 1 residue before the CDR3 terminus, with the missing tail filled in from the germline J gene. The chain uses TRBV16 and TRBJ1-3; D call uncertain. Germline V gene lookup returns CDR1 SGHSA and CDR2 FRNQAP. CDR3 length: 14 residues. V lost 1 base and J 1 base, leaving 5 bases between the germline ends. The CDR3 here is CASSLGGSGNTLYF. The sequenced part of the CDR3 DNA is TGTGCAAGCAGCTTAGGCGGGTCTGGAAATACGCTCTAT.

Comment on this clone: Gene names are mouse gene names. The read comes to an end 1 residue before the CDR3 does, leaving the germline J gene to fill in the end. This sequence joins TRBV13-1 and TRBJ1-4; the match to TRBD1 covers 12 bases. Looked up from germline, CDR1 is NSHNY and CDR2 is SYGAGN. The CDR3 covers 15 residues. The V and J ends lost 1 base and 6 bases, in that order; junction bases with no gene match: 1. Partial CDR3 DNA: TGTGCCAGCAGTGATCGGGACAGGGGGCACGAAAGATTATTT. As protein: CASSDRDRGHERLF. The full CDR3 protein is CASSDRDRGHERLFF.

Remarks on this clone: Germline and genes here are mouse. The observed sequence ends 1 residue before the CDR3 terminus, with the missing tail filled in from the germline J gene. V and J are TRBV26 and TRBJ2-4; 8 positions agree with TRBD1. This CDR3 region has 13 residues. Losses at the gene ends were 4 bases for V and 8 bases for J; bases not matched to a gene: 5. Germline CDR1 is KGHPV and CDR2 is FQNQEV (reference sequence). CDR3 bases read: TGTGCCAGCAGTCCCGACAGGGGAGGCACCTTGTAC. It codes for CASSPDRGGTLY. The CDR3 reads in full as CASSPDRGGTLYF.

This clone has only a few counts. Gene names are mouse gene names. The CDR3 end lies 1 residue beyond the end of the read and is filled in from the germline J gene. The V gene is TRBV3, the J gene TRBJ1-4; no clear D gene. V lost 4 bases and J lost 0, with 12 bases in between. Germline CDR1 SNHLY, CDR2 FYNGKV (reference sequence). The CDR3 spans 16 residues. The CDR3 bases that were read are TGTGCCAGCAGCTCTAGCCCTAAAATTTCCAACGAAAGATTATTT. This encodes CASSSSPKISNERLF. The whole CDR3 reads CASSSSPKISNERLFF.

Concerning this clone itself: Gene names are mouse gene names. CDR3 protein: CASSLRGENSPLYF. Partial CDR3 DNA: TGTGCAAGCAGCTTAAGGGGAGAGAATTCGCCCCTCTAC. The chain is built from TRBV16 and TRBJ1-6, with D maybe TRBD1 (5 bases). The read ends 1 residue before the CDR3 terminus; that terminus is restored from the germline J gene. Being an ORF, TRBJ1-6 has a function that is uncertain. The V end lost 2 bases, the J end lost 7 bases, and 9 bases lay between the germline ends. Germline V gene sequence: CDR1 SGHSA, CDR2 FRNQAP. The CDR3 runs 14 residues.

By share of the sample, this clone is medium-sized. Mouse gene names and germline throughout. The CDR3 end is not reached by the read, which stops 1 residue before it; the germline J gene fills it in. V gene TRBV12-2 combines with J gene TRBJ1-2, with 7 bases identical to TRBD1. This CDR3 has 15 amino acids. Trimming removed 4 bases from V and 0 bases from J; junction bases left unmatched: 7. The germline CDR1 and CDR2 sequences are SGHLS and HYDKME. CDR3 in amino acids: CASSQQGLANSDYTF. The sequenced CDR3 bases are TGTGCCAGCTCGCAACAGGGGCTTGCAAACTCCGACTACACC.

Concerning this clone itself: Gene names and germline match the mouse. The part of the CDR3 DNA that was read is TGTGCCAGCAGTCTGTCGTTGGGGGCTAGTGCAGAAACGCTGTAT. The encoded protein is CASSLSLGASAETLY. The whole CDR3 protein is CASSLSLGASAETLYF. This chain connects TRBV26 to TRBJ2-3, with D perhaps given as TRBD1 or TRBD2 (6 bases each). The CDR3 is cut off 1 residue early in the read; its end comes from the germline J gene. Between the trimmed V and J ends, which lost 0 bases and 0 bases, there was a span of 10 bases. Per germline, CDR1 KGHPV and CDR2 FQNQEV (reference sequence). The CDR3 length is 16 residues.

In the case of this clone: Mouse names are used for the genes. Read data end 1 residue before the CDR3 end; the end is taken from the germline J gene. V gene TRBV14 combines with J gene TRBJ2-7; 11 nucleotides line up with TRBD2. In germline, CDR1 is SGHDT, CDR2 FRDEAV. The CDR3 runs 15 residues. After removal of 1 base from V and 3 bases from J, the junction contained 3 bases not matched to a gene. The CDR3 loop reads CASSFRDWGIYEQYF. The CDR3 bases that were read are TGTGCCAGCAGTTTCCGGGACTGGGGGATCTATGAACAGTAC.

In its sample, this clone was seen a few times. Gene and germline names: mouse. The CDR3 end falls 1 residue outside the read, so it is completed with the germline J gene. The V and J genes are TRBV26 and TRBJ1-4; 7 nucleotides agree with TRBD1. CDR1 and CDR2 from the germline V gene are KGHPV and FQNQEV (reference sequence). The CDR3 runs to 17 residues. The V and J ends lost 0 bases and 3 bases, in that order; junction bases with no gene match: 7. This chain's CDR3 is CASSLSMTGNPNERLFF. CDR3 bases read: TGTGCCAGCAGTCTGTCGATGACAGGGAACCCCAACGAAAGATTATTT.

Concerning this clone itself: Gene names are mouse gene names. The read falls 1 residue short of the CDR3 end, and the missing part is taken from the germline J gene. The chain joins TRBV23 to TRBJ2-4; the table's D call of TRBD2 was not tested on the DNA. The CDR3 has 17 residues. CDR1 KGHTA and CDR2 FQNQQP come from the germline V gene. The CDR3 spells CSSSQWTGGRSQNTLYF. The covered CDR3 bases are TGCTCCAGCAGTCAATGGACTGGGGGGCGGAGTCAAAACACCTTGTAC. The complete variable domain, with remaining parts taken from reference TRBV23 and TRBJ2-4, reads DAAVTQKPRYLIKMKGQEAEMKCIPEKGHTAVFWYQQKQSKELKFLIYFQNQQPLDQIDMVKERFSAVCPSSSLCSLGIRTCEAEDSALYLCSSSQWTGGRSQNTLYFGAGTRLSVL.

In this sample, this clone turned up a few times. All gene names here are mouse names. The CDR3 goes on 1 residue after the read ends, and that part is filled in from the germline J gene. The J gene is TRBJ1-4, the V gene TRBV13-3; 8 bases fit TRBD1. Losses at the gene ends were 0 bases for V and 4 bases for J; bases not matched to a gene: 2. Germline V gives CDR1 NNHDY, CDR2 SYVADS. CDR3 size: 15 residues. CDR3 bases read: TGTGCCAGCAGTGATGCAGGGGGCTTCAACGAAAGATTATTT. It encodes CASSDAGGFNERLF. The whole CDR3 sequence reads CASSDAGGFNERLFF. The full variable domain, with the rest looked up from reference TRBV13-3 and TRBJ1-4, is EAAVTQSPRSKVAVTGGKVTLSCHQTNNHDYMYWYRQDTGHGLRLIHYSYVADSTEKGDIPDGYKASRPSQENFSLILELASLSQTAVYFCASSDAGGFNERLFFGHGTKLSVL.

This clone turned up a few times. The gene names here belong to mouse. CDR3 bases read: TGTGCCAGCCGACTGGGGTCAAACACCGGGCAGCTCTAC. Amino acids: CASRLGSNTGQLY. The whole CDR3 reads CASRLGSNTGQLYF. This chain connects TRBV26 to TRBJ2-2; 8 bases are shared with TRBD2. The read finishes 1 residue shy of the CDR3 end, and the germline J gene is used to complete it. Germline trimming cut 8 bases from V and 0 bases from J; bases unmatched to any gene: 2. Looked up from germline, CDR1 is KGHPV and CDR2 is FQNQEV (reference sequence). This CDR3 has 14 amino acids.

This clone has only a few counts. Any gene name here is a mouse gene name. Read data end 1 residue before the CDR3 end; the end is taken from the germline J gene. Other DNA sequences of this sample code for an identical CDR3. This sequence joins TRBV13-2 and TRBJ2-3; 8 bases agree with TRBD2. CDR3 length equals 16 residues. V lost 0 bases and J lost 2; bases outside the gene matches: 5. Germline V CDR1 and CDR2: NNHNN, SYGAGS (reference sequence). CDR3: CASGDAGGRDAETLYF. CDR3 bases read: TGTGCCAGCGGTGATGCTGGGGGGCGAGATGCAGAAACGCTGTAT.

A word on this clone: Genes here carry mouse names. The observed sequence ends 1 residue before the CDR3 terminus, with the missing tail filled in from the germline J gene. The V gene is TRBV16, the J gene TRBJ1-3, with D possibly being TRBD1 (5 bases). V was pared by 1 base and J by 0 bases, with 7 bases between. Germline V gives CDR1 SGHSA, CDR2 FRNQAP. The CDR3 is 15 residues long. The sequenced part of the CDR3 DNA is TGTGCAAGCAGCTTAGCTAGGGGTTCTGGAAATACGCTCTAT. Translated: CASSLARGSGNTLY. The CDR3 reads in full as CASSLARGSGNTLYF.

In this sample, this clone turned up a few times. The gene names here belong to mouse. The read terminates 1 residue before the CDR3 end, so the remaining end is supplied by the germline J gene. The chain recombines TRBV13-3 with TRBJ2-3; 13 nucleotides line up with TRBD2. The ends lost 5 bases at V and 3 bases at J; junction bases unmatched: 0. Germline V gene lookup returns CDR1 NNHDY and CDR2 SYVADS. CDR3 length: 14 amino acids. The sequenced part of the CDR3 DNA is TGTGCCAGCAGGGACTGGGGGGGCGCAGAAACGCTGTAT. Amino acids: CASRDWGGAETLY. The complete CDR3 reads CASRDWGGAETLYF.

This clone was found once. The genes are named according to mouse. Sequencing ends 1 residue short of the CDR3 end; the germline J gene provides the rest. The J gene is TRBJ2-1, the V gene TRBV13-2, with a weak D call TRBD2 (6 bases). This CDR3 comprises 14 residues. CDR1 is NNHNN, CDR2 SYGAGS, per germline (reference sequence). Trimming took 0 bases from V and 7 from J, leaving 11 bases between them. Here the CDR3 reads CASGDVGGGAEQFF. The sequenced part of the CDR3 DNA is TGTGCCAGCGGTGATGTTGGGGGTGGAGCTGAGCAGTTC.

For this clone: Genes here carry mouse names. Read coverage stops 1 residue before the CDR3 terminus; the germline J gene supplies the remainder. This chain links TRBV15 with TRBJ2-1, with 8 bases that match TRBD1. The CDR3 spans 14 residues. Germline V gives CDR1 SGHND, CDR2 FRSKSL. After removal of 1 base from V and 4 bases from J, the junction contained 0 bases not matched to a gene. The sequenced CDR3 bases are TGTGCCAGCAGTTTAGGACAGGGGTATGCTGAGCAGTTC. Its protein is CASSLGQGYAEQF. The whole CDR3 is CASSLGQGYAEQFF.